These 28 T cell receptor beta chains were sequenced from one sample in a study of OX40 agonist ivuxolimab in advanced cancers. Method: immunoSEQ multiplex PCR; TCRdb's copy keeps in-frame clones and lacks some. This sample has more than 75,000 clones; around 85% occur once, and the top ten carry around 5.1%. This specimen was CD4+ or CD8+ T cells sorted from blood, taken in a trial of the OX40 agonist ivuxolimab. The receptors here all came from an adult with an advanced solid tumor such as melanoma, head and neck, liver or kidney cancer.

This sequence joins TRBV14 and TRBJ2-3; 8 bases fit TRBD1. The germline V gene encodes CDR1 SGHDN and CDR2 FVKESK. The CDR3 is 13 amino acids. V shed 0 bases, J shed 10 bases, and the junction held 3 bases outside the gene matches. The CDR3: CASSQERTGSQYF. The DNA of the CDR3 is TGTGCCAGCAGCCAAGAGAGGACAGGGTCGCAGTATTTT.

V gene TRBV29-1 combines with J gene TRBJ1-1, with 9 bases matching TRBD1. The J segment lost 5 bases and the V segment lost 4 bases, leaving 8 bases of the junction unmatched. CDR1 is SQVTM, CDR2 ANQGSEA, per germline. There are 14 residues in the CDR3. Here the CDR3 DNA reads TGCAGCGTTGGGGGGACAGGGAGAAAAACTGAAGCTTTCTTT. This sequence encodes CSVGGTGRKTEAFF. Combining the CDR3 with reference TRBV29-1 and TRBJ1-1 gives the whole variable domain SAVISQKPSRDICQRGTSLTIQCQVDSQVTMMFWYRQQPGQSLTLIATANQGSEATYESGFVIDKFPISRPNLTFSTLTVSNMSPEDSSIYLCSVGGTGRKTEAFFGQGTRLTVV.

Turning to this clone: This is likely a read error, given that the CDR3 carries no conserved phenylalanine or tryptophan at its end. The DNA is omitted, as the CDR3 cannot be located on it reliably, and the CDR3 follows TCRdb's listing. The chain couples TRBV18 to TRBJ1-1; TRBD1 reflects the table's D call only, with no check against the DNA. Germline-derived CDR1 and CDR2 are KGHSH and LQKENI. The CDR3 spans 12 residues, counting both ends. The CDR3 spells CASSPPVEQQCL.

V gene TRBV18 combines with J gene TRBJ1-5; 10 bases line up with TRBD1. The germline V gene encodes CDR1 KGHSH and CDR2 LQKENI. This CDR3 contains 18 residues. The junction had 11 bases not matched to a gene; V was cut back by 6 bases and J by 0 bases. As DNA, the CDR3 is TGTGCCAGCTCTCCGGGACAGGGGACACCTTATAGCAATCAGCCCCAGCATTTT. As protein: CASSPGQGTPYSNQPQHF.

The chain uses TRBV19 and TRBJ2-2; 7 positions match TRBD1. CDR1 and CDR2 (germline): LNHDA, SQIVND (reference sequence). This CDR3 region has 14 residues. Trimming at V came to 2 bases and at J to 3 bases, leaving 0 bases not matched to a gene. CDR3 residues: CASSIQGDTGELFF. The CDR3 coding sequence is TGTGCCAGTAGTATACAGGGGGACACCGGGGAGCTGTTTTTT.

The chain links TRBV27 to TRBJ1-4; no reliable D call. Germline CDR1 MNHEY, CDR2 SMNVEV (reference sequence). The CDR3 consists of 16 residues. Trimming cost V 6 bases and J 4 bases, with 18 bases left between them. The CDR3 bases are TGTGCCAGCAGCCCTACCTCCAGGTTGCATAATGAAAAACTGTTTTTT. This gives the protein CASSPTSRLHNEKLFF.

This rearrangement joins TRBV27 to TRBJ2-3, with D perhaps TRBD1 (6 bases). CDR1 and CDR2 from the germline V gene are MNHEY and SMNVEV (reference sequence). Trimming took off 2 bases at V and 3 bases at J, with 12 bases between the two ends. This CDR3 comprises 15 residues. The CDR3 region has the DNA TGTGCCAGCAGTTTAAGGGGGTCTAGGACAGATACGCAGTATTTT. It yields the protein CASSLRGSRTDTQYF.

The rearrangement joins TRBV5-5 to TRBJ2-7, with D perhaps matching TRBD2 (7 bases). Germline loops: CDR1 SGHKS, CDR2 YYEKEE (reference sequence). Trimming removed 0 bases from V and 5 bases from J, with 9 bases in between. CDR3 length equals 13 residues. The CDR3 is CASSLVGGHEQYF. The CDR3 nucleotides read TGTGCCAGCAGCTTGGTCGGGGGGCACGAGCAGTACTTC. The variable domain in full, completed from reference TRBV5-5 and TRBJ2-7, reads DAGVTQSPTHLIKTRGQQVTLRCSPISGHKSVSWYQQVLGQGPQFIFQYYEKEERGRGNFPDRFSARQFPNYSSELNVNALLLGDSALYLCASSLVGGHEQYFGPGTRLTVT.

The chain links TRBV6-5 to TRBJ1-1, with D perhaps matching TRBD1 (6 bases). V lost 4 bases and J 11 bases, leaving 11 bases between the germline ends. The CDR3 runs 11 residues. CDR1 MNHEY and CDR2 SVGAGI come from the germline V gene. The CDR3 DNA reads as TGTGCCAGCAGTTCTGGACAGCGGGCTTTCTTT. It codes for CASSSGQRAFF.

V usage is TRBV5-1 and J usage is TRBJ2-5; 7 bases are a match to TRBD2. Per germline, CDR1 SGHRS and CDR2 YFSETQ. V was clipped by 4 bases and J by 4 bases; unmatched bases: 10. The CDR3 totals 15 residues. The DNA for the CDR3 is TGCGCCAGCAGCCTGGCGGGAGTACGAGGAGAGACCCAGTACTTC. Translation: CASSLAGVRGETQYF. Complete variable domain (other parts from reference TRBV5-1 and TRBJ2-5): KAGVTQTPRYLIKTRGQQVTLSCSPISGHRSVSWYQQTPGQGLQFLFEYFSETQRNKGNFPGRFSGRQFSNSRSEMNVSTLELGDSALYLCASSLAGVRGETQYFGPGTRLLVL.

The rearrangement joins TRBV6-5 to TRBJ1-1, with 9 bases that match TRBD1. The CDR3 sequence is 13 residues long. CDR1 is MNHEY and CDR2 is SVGAGI in the germline V gene. J gave up 5 bases and V 7 bases, and 5 bases lay outside the gene matches. Written as DNA, the CDR3 is TGTGCCAGCAAAACAGGGGGCATTACTGAAGCTTTCTTT. Amino acid sequence: CASKTGGITEAFF.

This rearrangement joins TRBV18 to TRBJ1-2, with 9 bases aligning to TRBD1. Germline lookup yields CDR1 KGHSH and CDR2 LQKENI. This CDR3 has 14 residues. Trimming cost V 2 bases and J 10 bases; bases outside gene matches: 8. CDR3: CASSPLGTGHFYTF. In nucleotides, the CDR3 is TGTGCCAGCTCACCATTGGGGACAGGGCATTTCTACACCTTC.

V gene TRBV2 combines with J gene TRBJ1-5, with no clear D. This CDR3 region has 15 residues. Germline V lookup: CDR1 SNHLY, CDR2 FYNNEI. V shed 3 bases and J shed 6 bases, with 15 bases lying between them. CDR3 nucleotide sequence: TGTGCCAGCAGTGATCCCGGGCCTGGTAGTCAGCCCCAGCATTTT. Encoded protein: CASSDPGPGSQPQHF.

V usage is TRBV11-2 and J usage is TRBJ2-5; 8 bases are shared with TRBD1. CDR3 length: 15 residues. Germline-derived CDR1 and CDR2 are SGHAT and FQNNGV. V was pared by 3 bases and J by 4 bases, with 7 bases of the junction left unmatched. CDR3 residues: CASSFLRDRSETQYF. The CDR3 DNA reads TGTGCCAGCAGCTTTCTCCGGGACAGGTCAGAGACCCAGTACTTC.

V and J are TRBV19 and TRBJ1-5; D may be TRBD1 (6 bases). The V end was cut by 4 bases, the J end by 4 bases, with 8 bases between. CDR1 and CDR2 (germline): LNHDA, SQIVND (reference sequence). This CDR3 has 13 amino acids. In DNA form, the CDR3 reads TGTGCCAGTAGTAGGACAGCGAATCAGCCCCAGCATTTT. Translating it yields CASSRTANQPQHF.

This chain connects TRBV5-1 to TRBJ2-7; perhaps TRBD1 as D (5 bases). The length of the CDR3 is 14 residues. Trimming took 0 bases from V and 5 from J, leaving 12 bases between them. CDR1 is SGHRS, CDR2 YFSETQ, per germline. This chain's CDR3 is CASSLVTRENEQYF. As DNA, the CDR3 is TGCGCCAGCAGCTTGGTGACCAGGGAAAACGAGCAGTACTTC.

The chain carries TRBV4-2 and TRBJ2-7, with TRBD2 matching 14 bases. The V and J ends lost 3 bases and 5 bases, in that order; junction bases with no gene match: 6. The CDR3 runs 16 residues. The germline V gene encodes CDR1 LGHNA and CDR2 YNFKEQ. Written as DNA, the CDR3 is TGTGCCAGCAGCCAGACTAGCGGGAGGGCTATCAACGAGCAGTACTTC. Translated, it gives CASSQTSGRAINEQYF.

The V and J genes are TRBV18 and TRBJ2-3; D is possibly TRBD2 (5 bases). V was shortened by 1 base and J by 1 base, with 12 bases between the two germline ends. The germline V gene encodes CDR1 KGHSH and CDR2 LQKENI. This CDR3 is 16 amino acids long. CDR3 amino acids: CASSPLTGKGTDTQYF. The CDR3 coding sequence is TGTGCCAGCTCACCACTGACCGGGAAGGGCACAGATACGCAGTATTTT.

The V and J genes are TRBV10-3 and TRBJ1-2; D is unresolved. The CDR3 sequence is 11 residues long. V gave up 4 bases and J gave up 7 bases, with 7 bases separating them. Germline V gives CDR1 ENHRY, CDR2 SYGVKD. The CDR3 DNA sequence: TGTGCCATCAGTGGCCCGGCTGGCTACACCTTC. Protein sequence: CAISGPAGYTF.

The chain has TRBV27 and TRBJ2-7; the D is unclear. Germline-derived CDR1 and CDR2 are MNHEY and SMNVEV (reference sequence). Deletions cut 3 bases from V and 3 bases from J, with 18 bases between. The CDR3 contains 16 residues. As DNA, the CDR3 is TGTGCCAGCAGTTTTTCATGGGGTTATACTAACTACGAGCAGTACTTC. Translation gives CASSFSWGYTNYEQYF.

This sequence joins TRBV7-9 and TRBJ1-3; no clear D gene. This CDR3 comprises 14 residues. The V gene lost 2 bases and the J gene lost 1 base, with 6 bases spanning the gap. In germline, CDR1 is SEHNR, CDR2 FQNEAQ (reference sequence). The CDR3 here is CASSLSGSGNTIYF. CDR3 nucleotide sequence: TGTGCCAGCAGCTTATCGGGTTCTGGAAACACCATATATTTT. The full variable domain, with the rest looked up from reference TRBV7-9 and TRBJ1-3, is DTGVSQNPRHKITKRGQNVTFRCDPISEHNRLYWYRQTLGQGPEFLTYFQNEAQLEKSRLLSDRFSAERPKGSFSTLEIQRTEQGDSAMYLCASSLSGSGNTIYFGEGSWLTVV.

The chain joins TRBV6-1 to TRBJ2-7; a possible D gene is TRBD2 (5 bases). The CDR3 contains 13 residues. Germline V gene sequence: CDR1 MNHNS, CDR2 SASEGT. Deletions cut 1 base from V and 9 bases from J, with 13 bases between. CDR3 amino acids: CASSEGTLRGQYF. The CDR3 region has the DNA TGTGCCAGCAGTGAAGGGACTCTTCGGGGGCAGTACTTC.

This chain joins TRBV7-7 and TRBJ2-1; D tentatively reads TRBD1 or TRBD2 (5 bases each). Trimming shortened V by 5 bases and J by 5 bases, and 13 bases separated the two germline ends. Germline V gives CDR1 SSHAT, CDR2 FNYEAQ (reference sequence). The CDR3 sequence is 14 residues long. The CDR3 DNA reads as TGTGCCAGCAGCCGAATAATGGGGGACAATGAGCAGTTCTTC. This gives the protein CASSRIMGDNEQFF.

This chain joins TRBV5-8 and TRBJ1-2; tentative D call: TRBD1 (5 bases). The CDR3 covers 13 residues. Germline lookup yields CDR1 SGHTS and CDR2 YDEGEE. Trimming took off 1 base at V and 4 bases at J, with 8 bases between the two ends. CDR3 sequence (DNA): TGTGCCAGCAGCTTGAGGCAGGGCTATGGCTACACCTTC. Encoded protein: CASSLRQGYGYTF.

This clone has more than one count but fewer than ten. V and J are TRBV11-2 and TRBJ1-3; a weak D match, TRBD1 (5 bases). Germline-derived CDR1 and CDR2 are SGHAT and FQNNGV. V gave up 3 bases and J gave up 2 bases, with 8 bases separating them. The CDR3 covers 14 residues. CDR3 coding DNA: TGTGCCAGCAGCTTCCAGGGAACTGGAAACACCATATATTTT. This gives the protein CASSFQGTGNTIYF.

The rearrangement links TRBV5-8 to TRBJ1-5, with D hard to call. In germline, CDR1 is SGHTS, CDR2 YDEGEE. The V and J ends lost 3 bases and 4 bases respectively, with 5 bases between them. This CDR3 region has 12 residues. CDR3 sequence (DNA): TGTGCCAGCAGCTCTATTAATCAGCCCCAGCATTTT. Its translation is CASSSINQPQHF. The full variable domain, in which reference TRBV5-8 and TRBJ1-5 provide the parts outside the CDR3, is EAGVTQSPTHLIKTRGQQATLRCSPISGHTSVYWYQQALGLGLQFLLWYDEGEERNRGNFPPRFSGRQFPNYSSELNVNALELEDSALYLCASSSINQPQHFGDGTRLSIL.

J is TRBJ1-4 and V is TRBV10-1; D may be TRBD1 (5 bases). The CDR3 is 18 amino acids. Germline V gene sequence: CDR1 WNHNN, CDR2 SYGVQD (reference sequence). Trimming cost V 9 bases and J 6 bases, with 29 bases left between them. CDR3 sequence reads: CASLFCRLGALGDEKLFF. CDR3 coding DNA: TGCGCCAGTCTATTCTGCCGTCTGGGCGCACTGGGGGATGAAAAACTGTTTTTT.

The genes are TRBV7-2 and TRBJ2-2; 11 bases are shared with TRBD2. This CDR3 is built from 17 residues. The germline gives CDR1 SGHTA, CDR2 FQGNSA. Trimming cost V 4 bases and J 4 bases; bases outside gene matches: 8. The CDR3 DNA follows: TGTGCCAGCAGCTCAGCTAGCGGGGGGCCGGGCACCGGGGAGCTGTTTTTT. Its translation is CASSSASGGPGTGELFF.